A single sample gave rise to the 19 T cell receptor beta chains below, sequenced in a study of T cell responses to AZD1222 COVID-19 vaccine. TCRdb keeps only in-frame clones here, not all; method: immunoSEQ multiplex PCR. The sample has about 110,000 clones, 88% seen once. The material was peripheral blood, obtained on day 0 of MenACWY control vaccination. The receptors shown here come from an adult in good health.

As concerns this clone: Sequence at one end of the junction differs from germline and may be a read error. The V and J genes are TRBV12-3 or TRBV12-4 and TRBJ2-7; D is uncertain. The CDR3 is 13 amino acids. The CDR3 DNA follows: TGTGCCAGCAGTTCTAATCTCTCCAACGAGCAGTACTTC. It encodes CASSSNLSNEQYF.

The chain is built from TRBV3-1 (or the pseudogene TRBV3-2) and TRBJ2-2; D gene uncertain. Trimming took 4 bases from V and 0 from J, leaving 6 bases between them. Germline loops: CDR1 LGHDT, CDR2 YNNKEL (reference sequence). The CDR3 sequence is 14 residues long. CDR3 loop: CASSLGPNTGELFF. The CDR3 nucleotides read TGTGCCAGCAGCCTCGGGCCGAACACCGGGGAGCTGTTTTTT.

The chain has TRBV19 and TRBJ2-6, with D possibly matching TRBD1 (6 bases). This CDR3 has 17 residues. V was trimmed by 3 bases and J by 0 bases, leaving 12 bases between them. The V gene's germline CDR1 is LNHDA and CDR2 SQIVND (reference sequence). CDR3 in amino acids: CASSIRGALSGANVLTF. DNA of the CDR3: TGTGCCAGTAGTATCAGGGGCGCTCTCTCTGGGGCCAACGTCCTGACTTTC.

V gene TRBV5-4 combines with J gene TRBJ2-1; the match to TRBD1 covers 9 bases. Germline V CDR1 and CDR2: SGHNT, YYREEE (reference sequence). CDR3 length: 17 amino acids. Losses at the gene ends were 2 bases for V and 2 bases for J; bases not matched to a gene: 8. CDR3 amino acids: CASSLGTGTSTYNEQFF. The CDR3 DNA reads TGTGCCAGCAGCTTAGGGACAGGGACCTCAACCTACAATGAGCAGTTCTTC. Supplemented by reference TRBV5-4 and TRBJ2-1, the full variable domain reads ETGVTQSPTHLIKTRGQQVTLRCSSQSGHNTVSWYQQALGQGPQFIFQYYREEENGRGNFPPRFSGLQFPNYSSELNVNALELDDSALYLCASSLGTGTSTYNEQFFGPGTRLTVL.

V gene TRBV4-3 combines with J gene TRBJ1-2; maybe TRBD1 (6 bases). Germline CDR1 is LGHNA and CDR2 is YSLEER. This CDR3 comprises 13 residues. V lost 1 base to trimming and J lost 10 bases, with 13 bases between them. The chain's CDR3 is CASSQGTGRDYTF. In DNA, the CDR3 is TGCGCCAGCAGCCAAGGCACAGGGAGGGACTACACCTTC.

V usage is TRBV7-2 and J usage is TRBJ2-6; D is undetermined. Germline V lookup: CDR1 SGHTA, CDR2 FQGNSA. The CDR3 length is 18 residues. V gave up 3 bases and J gave up 2 bases, with 17 bases separating them. The CDR3 region is CASSFEAPRVAGANVLTF. The CDR3 DNA is TGTGCCAGCAGCTTCGAGGCACCTCGGGTGGCTGGGGCCAACGTCCTGACTTTC.

The chain is built from TRBV5-8 and TRBJ1-5; D is undetermined. This CDR3 is 15 amino acids long. V lost 4 bases, J lost 3 bases, and 14 bases lay in between. Germline V gives CDR1 SGHTS, CDR2 YDEGEE. CDR3 DNA: TGTGCCAGCAGCCTGATCCGGCGAACCAATCAGCCCCAGCATTTT. Translated: CASSLIRRTNQPQHF.

This chain joins TRBV6-2 or TRBV6-3 and TRBJ1-1, with unresolved D. Germline CDR1 is MNHEY and CDR2 is SVGEGT. The CDR3 totals 13 residues. V lost 4 bases, J lost 1 base, and 7 bases lay in between. For the CDR3, the DNA is TGTGCCAGCAGTTTAGCAGAGAACACTGAAGCTTTCTTT. This encodes CASSLAENTEAFF.

CDR3 region: CASGQGGTDTQYF. CDR3 DNA: TGTGCCAGCGGCCAAGGGGGGACAGATACGCAGTATTTT. The chain combines TRBV25-1 with TRBJ2-3; D could derive from TRBD1 or TRBD2 (6 bases each). Germline V gene sequence: CDR1 MGHDK, CDR2 SYGVNS. Trimming removed 8 bases at V and 3 bases at J, with 12 bases between. This CDR3 has 13 amino acids. Drawing the rest from reference TRBV25-1 and TRBJ2-3, the complete variable domain is EADIYQTPRYLVIGTGKKITLECSQTMGHDKMYWYQQDPGMELHLIHYSYGVNSTEKGDLSSESTVSRIRTEHFPLTLESARPSHTSQYLCASGQGGTDTQYFGPGTRLTVL.

V is TRBV28 and J is TRBJ2-1, with 8 bases lining up with TRBD1. In germline, CDR1 is MDHEN, CDR2 SYDVKM. With 6 bases clipped from V and 2 bases from J, the junction kept 12 bases outside the gene matches. The length of the CDR3 is 17 residues. This CDR3 reads CASSLPGQGGTYNEQFF. In DNA, the CDR3 is TGTGCCAGCAGCCTTCCCGGACAGGGTGGGACCTACAATGAGCAGTTCTTC.

This chain uses TRBV5-1 with TRBJ1-6; TRBD1 agrees at 7 bases. The trim removed 5 bases at V and 11 bases at J, leaving 19 bases unmatched. There are 17 residues in the CDR3. CDR1 and CDR2 (germline): SGHRS, YFSETQ. The CDR3 nucleotides are TGCGCCAGCAGGATCCGGGACAGTCATCTATCTGAGGCACCCCTCCACTTT. Its protein is CASRIRDSHLSEAPLHF.

The V and J genes are TRBV7-9 and TRBJ1-4, with TRBD1 as a possible D gene (5 bases). Trimming shortened V by 5 bases and J by 10 bases, and 17 bases separated the two germline ends. This CDR3 contains 14 residues. Germline loops: CDR1 SEHNR, CDR2 FQNEAQ (reference sequence). The CDR3 DNA is TGTGCCAGCAGCCCCGACGGGGGTTTTGGAAAACTGTTTTTT. Translated, it gives CASSPDGGFGKLFF.

This clone has a handful of counts. The V call is TRBV4-1, the J call TRBJ1-2; no clear D. Germline values: CDR1 MGHRA, CDR2 YSYEKL. Trimming took 2 bases from V and 0 from J, leaving 10 bases between them. This CDR3 region has 15 residues. The CDR3 is CASSQSPYSNYGYTF. As DNA, the CDR3 is TGCGCCAGCAGCCAATCCCCCTATTCTAACTATGGCTACACCTTC.

This chain joins TRBV23-1 and TRBJ2-2, with a weak D call TRBD1 (6 bases). TRBV23-1 is placed among ORFs of uncertain function. The V and J ends lost 9 bases and 3 bases respectively, with 14 bases between them. The CDR3 runs to 14 residues. CDR3 DNA sequence: TGCGCCAGGATACAGGGTATGGACACCGGGGAGCTGTTTTTT. This gives the protein CARIQGMDTGELFF.

The V gene is TRBV25-1, the J gene TRBJ1-4; D uncertain. Trimming pared 7 bases from V and 0 bases from J, leaving 9 bases between. CDR1 and CDR2 (germline): MGHDK, SYGVNS. The CDR3 consists of 14 residues. The chain's CDR3 is CASTPTPTNEKLFF. CDR3 bases: TGTGCCAGCACCCCCACGCCAACTAATGAAAAACTGTTTTTT.

The CDR3 loop reads CASSPDGTISPDGYTF. DNA of the CDR3: TGCGCCAGCAGCCCGGATGGGACAATCTCCCCGGATGGCTACACCTTC. The chain carries TRBV5-1 and TRBJ1-2; possibly TRBD1 for D (6 bases). Germline V gives CDR1 SGHRS, CDR2 YFSETQ. The CDR3 runs to 16 residues. Trimming shortened V by 4 bases and J by 6 bases, and 22 bases separated the two germline ends.

The V gene is TRBV29-1, the J gene TRBJ2-2; 8 bases are a match to TRBD1. The CDR3 sequence is 14 residues long. V shed 3 bases and J 7 bases; nucleotides not matched to a gene: 7. Looked up from germline, CDR1 is SQVTM and CDR2 is ANQGSEA. CDR3 coding DNA: TGCAGCGTTGACCGGACAGGGCAGGGCGGGGAGCTGTTTTTT. It yields the protein CSVDRTGQGGELFF.

The rearrangement uses TRBV27 and TRBJ1-1; 7 bases are shared with TRBD1. Germline V CDR1 and CDR2: MNHEY, SMNVEV (reference sequence). This CDR3 has 18 residues. With V trimmed by 5 bases and J by 4 bases, 19 bases remained unmatched. The CDR3 DNA follows: TGTGCCAGCAGTGCCCGACAGGGTAGTGGGGGTATGACCACTGAAGCTTTCTTT. This translates into CASSARQGSGGMTTEAFF.

This clone is a singleton in its sample. The rearrangement joins TRBV9 to TRBJ2-7; tentative D call: TRBD2 (6 bases). Germline lookup yields CDR1 SGDLS and CDR2 YYNGEE. This CDR3 has 14 amino acids. V was pared by 0 bases and J by 6 bases, with 13 bases between. CDR3 amino acids: CASSVAGSVSEQYF. The CDR3 DNA reads TGTGCCAGCAGCGTAGCCGGGAGTGTCTCCGAGCAGTACTTC.